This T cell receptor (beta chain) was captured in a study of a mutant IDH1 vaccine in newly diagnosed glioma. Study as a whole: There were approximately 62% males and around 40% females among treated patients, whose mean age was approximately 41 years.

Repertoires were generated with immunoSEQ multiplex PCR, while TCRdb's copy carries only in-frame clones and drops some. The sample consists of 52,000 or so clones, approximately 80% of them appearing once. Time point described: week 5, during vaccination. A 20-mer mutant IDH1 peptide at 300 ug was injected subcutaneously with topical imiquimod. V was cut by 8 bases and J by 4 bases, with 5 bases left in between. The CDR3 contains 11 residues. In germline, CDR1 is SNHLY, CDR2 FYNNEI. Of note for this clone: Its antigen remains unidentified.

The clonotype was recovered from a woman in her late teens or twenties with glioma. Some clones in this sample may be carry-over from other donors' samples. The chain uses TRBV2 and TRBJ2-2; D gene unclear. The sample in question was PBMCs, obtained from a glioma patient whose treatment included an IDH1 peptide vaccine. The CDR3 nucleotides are TGTGCCAGCTCGGGCACCGGGGAGCTGTTTTTT. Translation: CASSGTGELFF.